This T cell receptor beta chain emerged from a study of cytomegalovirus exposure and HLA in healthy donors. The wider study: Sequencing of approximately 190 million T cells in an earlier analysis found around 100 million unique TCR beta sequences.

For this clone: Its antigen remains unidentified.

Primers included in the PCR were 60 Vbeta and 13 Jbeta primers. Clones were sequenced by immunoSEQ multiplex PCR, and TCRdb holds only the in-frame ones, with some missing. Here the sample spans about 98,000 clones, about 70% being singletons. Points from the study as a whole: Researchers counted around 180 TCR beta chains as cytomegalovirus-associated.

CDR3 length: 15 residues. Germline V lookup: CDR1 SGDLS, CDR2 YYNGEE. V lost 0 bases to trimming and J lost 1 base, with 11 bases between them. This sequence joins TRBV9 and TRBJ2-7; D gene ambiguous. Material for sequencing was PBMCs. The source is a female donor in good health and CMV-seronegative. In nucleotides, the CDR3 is TGTGCCAGCAGCGTAGCGGCGCAGGAATCCTACGAGCAGTACTTC. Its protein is CASSVAAQESYEQYF.